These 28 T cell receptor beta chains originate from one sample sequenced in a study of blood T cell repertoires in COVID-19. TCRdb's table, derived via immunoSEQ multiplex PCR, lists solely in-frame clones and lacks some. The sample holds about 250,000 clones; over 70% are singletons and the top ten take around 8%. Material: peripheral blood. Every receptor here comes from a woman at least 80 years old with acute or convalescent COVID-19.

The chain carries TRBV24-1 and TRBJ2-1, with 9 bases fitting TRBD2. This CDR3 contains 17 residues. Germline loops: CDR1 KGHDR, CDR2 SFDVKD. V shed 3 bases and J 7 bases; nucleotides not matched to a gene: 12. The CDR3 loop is CATSDRNSGRGGNEQFF. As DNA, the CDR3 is TGTGCCACCAGTGATCGAAATAGCGGGAGAGGAGGTAATGAGCAGTTCTTC.

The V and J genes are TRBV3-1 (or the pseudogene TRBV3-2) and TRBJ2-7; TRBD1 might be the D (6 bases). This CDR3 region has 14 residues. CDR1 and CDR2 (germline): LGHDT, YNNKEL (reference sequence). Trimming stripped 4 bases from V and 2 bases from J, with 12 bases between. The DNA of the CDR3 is TGTGCCAGCAGCCTGAACAGGGAAACCTACGAGCAGTACTTC. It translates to CASSLNRETYEQYF.

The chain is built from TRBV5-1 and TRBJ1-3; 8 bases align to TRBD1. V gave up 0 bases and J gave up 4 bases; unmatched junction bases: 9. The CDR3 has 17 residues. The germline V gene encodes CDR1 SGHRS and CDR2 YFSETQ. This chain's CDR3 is CASSLAGDRFSGNTIYF. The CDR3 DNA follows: TGCGCCAGCAGCTTGGCCGGGGACAGGTTTTCGGGAAACACCATATATTTT.

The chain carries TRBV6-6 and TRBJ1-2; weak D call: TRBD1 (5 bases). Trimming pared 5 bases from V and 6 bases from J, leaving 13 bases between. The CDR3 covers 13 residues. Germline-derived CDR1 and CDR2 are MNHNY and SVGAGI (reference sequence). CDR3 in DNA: TGTGCCAGCAGTCGGGACCTCGGGGATGGCTACACCTTC. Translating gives CASSRDLGDGYTF.

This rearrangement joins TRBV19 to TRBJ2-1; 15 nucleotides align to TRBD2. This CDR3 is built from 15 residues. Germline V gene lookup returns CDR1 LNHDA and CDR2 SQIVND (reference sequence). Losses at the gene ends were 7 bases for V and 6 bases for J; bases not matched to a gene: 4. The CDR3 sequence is CASTLGLAGGNEQFF. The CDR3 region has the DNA TGTGCCAGTACCTTGGGACTAGCGGGGGGCAATGAGCAGTTCTTC.

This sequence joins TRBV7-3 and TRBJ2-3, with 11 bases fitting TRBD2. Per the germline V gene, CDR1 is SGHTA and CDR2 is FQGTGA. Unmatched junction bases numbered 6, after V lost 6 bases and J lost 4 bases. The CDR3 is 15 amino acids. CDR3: CASSPGLAGADTQYF. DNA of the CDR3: TGTGCCAGCAGTCCAGGACTAGCGGGTGCAGATACGCAGTATTTT.

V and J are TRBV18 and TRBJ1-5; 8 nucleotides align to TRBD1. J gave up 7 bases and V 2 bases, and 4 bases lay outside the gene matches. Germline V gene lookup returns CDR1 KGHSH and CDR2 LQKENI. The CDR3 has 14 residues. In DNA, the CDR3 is TGTGCCAGCTCACCAATGGGACAGGAGCAGCCCCAGCATTTT. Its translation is CASSPMGQEQPQHF.

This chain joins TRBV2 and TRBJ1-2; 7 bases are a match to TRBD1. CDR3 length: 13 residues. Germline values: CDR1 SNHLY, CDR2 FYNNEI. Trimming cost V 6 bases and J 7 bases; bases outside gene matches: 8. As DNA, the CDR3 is TGTGCCAGCAGCCCAGACAGGGAGGTTGGCTACACCTTC. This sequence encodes CASSPDREVGYTF.

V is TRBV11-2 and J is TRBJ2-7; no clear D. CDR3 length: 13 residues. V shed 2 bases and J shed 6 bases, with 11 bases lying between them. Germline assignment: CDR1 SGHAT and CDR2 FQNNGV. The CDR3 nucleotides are TGTGCCAGCAGCTTACGTCCCGGCGGCGAGCAGTACTTC. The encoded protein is CASSLRPGGEQYF.

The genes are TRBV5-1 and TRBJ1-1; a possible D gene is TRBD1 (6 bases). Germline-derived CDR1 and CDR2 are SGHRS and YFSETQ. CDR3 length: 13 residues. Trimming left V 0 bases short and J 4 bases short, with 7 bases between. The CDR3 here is CASSLGGRTEAFF. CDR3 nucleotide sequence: TGCGCCAGCAGCTTGGGGGGGCGCACTGAAGCTTTCTTT. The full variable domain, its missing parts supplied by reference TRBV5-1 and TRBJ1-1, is KAGVTQTPRYLIKTRGQQVTLSCSPISGHRSVSWYQQTPGQGLQFLFEYFSETQRNKGNFPGRFSGRQFSNSRSEMNVSTLELGDSALYLCASSLGGRTEAFFGQGTRLTVV.

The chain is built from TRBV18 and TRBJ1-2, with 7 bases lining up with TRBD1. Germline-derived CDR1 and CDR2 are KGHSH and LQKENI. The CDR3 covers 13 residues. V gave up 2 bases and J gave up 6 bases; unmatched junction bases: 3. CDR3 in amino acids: CASSPKGQDGYTF. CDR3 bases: TGTGCCAGCTCACCAAAAGGACAGGATGGCTACACCTTC.

This chain's CDR3 is CASSEHRDKNSPLHF. Written as DNA, the CDR3 is TGTGCCAGCAGCGAACACCGGGACAAGAATTCACCCCTCCACTTT. This rearrangement joins TRBV21-1 to TRBJ1-6; the table's D call, TRBD1, was not checked against the DNA. TRBV21-1 is described as a pseudogene. The CDR3 totals 15 residues.

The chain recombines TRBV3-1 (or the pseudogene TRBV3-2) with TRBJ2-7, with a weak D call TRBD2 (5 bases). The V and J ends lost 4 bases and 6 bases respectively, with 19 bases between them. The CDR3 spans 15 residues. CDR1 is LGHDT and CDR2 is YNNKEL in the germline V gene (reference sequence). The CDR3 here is CASSPSEPGIGEQYF. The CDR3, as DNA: TGTGCCAGCAGCCCCTCAGAACCCGGGATAGGCGAGCAGTACTTC.

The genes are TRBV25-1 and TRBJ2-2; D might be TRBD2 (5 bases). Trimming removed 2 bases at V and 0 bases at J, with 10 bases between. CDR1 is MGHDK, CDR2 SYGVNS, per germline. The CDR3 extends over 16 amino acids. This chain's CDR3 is CASSERASSNTGELFF. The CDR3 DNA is TGTGCCAGCAGTGAACGGGCTAGCTCGAACACCGGGGAGCTGTTTTTT.

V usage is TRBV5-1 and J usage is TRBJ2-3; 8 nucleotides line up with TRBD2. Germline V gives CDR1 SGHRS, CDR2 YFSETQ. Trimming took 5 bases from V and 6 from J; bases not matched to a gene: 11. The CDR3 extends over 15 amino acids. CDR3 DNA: TGCGCCAGCAGTCGGGAGGGGGTTTTTACGGATACGCAGTATTTT. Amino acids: CASSREGVFTDTQYF.

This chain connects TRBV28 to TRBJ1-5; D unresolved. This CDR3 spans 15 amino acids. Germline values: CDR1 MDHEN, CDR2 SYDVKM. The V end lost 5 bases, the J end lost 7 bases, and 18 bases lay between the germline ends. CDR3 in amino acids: CASSPPPRGSQPQHF. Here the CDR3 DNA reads TGTGCCAGCAGTCCCCCTCCCCGGGGATCCCAGCCCCAGCATTTT.

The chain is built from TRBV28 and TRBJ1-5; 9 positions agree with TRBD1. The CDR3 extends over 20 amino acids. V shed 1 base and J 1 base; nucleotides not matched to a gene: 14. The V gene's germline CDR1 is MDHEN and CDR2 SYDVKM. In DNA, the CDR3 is TGTGCCAGCAGTTTATTCGGGGGACAGGGCCAGTCCGTAAGCAATCAGCCCCAGCATTTT. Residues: CASSLFGGQGQSVSNQPQHF.

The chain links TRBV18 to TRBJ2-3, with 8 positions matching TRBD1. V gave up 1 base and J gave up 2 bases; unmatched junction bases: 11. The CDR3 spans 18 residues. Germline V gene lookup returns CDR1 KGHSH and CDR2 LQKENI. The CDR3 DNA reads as TGTGCCAGCTCACCACAGGACAGGGCTGTCGGGAACACAGATACGCAGTATTTT. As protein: CASSPQDRAVGNTDTQYF. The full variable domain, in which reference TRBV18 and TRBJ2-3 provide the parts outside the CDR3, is NAGVMQNPRHLVRRRGQEARLRCSPMKGHSHVYWYRQLPEEGLKFMVYLQKENIIDESGMPKERFSAEFPKEGPSILRIQQVVRGDSAAYFCASSPQDRAVGNTDTQYFGPGTRLTVL.

CDR3 loop: CASSQVSGTPVQYF. The CDR3 DNA sequence: TGTGCCAGCAGCCAAGTTTCGGGAACCCCAGTTCAGTACTTC. This chain connects TRBV3-1 (or the pseudogene TRBV3-2) to TRBJ2-5; D is possibly TRBD2 (5 bases). In germline, CDR1 is LGHDT, CDR2 YNNKEL (reference sequence). The CDR3 is 14 residues long. The ends were cut back, 1 base at V and 11 bases at J, with 17 bases in the middle.

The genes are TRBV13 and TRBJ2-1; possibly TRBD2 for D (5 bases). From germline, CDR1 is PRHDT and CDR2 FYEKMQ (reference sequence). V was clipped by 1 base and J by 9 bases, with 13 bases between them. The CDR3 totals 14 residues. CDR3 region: CASSLAPEGVEQFF. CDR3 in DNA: TGTGCCAGCAGCTTAGCCCCCGAGGGAGTTGAGCAGTTCTTC.

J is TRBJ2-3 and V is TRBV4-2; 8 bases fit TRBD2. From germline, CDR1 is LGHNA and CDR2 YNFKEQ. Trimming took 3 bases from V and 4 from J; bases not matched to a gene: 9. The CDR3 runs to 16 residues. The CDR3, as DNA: TGTGCCAGCAGCCAGGGAGCGGGGGAGTGGGCAGATACGCAGTATTTT. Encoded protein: CASSQGAGEWADTQYF.

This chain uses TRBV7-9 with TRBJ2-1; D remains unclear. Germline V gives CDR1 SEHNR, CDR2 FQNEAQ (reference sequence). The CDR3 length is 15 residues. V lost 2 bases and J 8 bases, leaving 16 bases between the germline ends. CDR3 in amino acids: CASSLLREVWDEQFF. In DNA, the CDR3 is TGTGCCAGCAGCTTATTGCGCGAGGTGTGGGATGAGCAGTTCTTC.

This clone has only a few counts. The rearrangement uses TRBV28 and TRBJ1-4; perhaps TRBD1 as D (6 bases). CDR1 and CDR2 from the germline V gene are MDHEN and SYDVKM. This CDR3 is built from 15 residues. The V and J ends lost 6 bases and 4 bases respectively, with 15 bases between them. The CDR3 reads CASSLLQGNNEKLFF. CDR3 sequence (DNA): TGTGCCAGCAGCCTACTACAGGGAAATAATGAAAAACTGTTTTTT.

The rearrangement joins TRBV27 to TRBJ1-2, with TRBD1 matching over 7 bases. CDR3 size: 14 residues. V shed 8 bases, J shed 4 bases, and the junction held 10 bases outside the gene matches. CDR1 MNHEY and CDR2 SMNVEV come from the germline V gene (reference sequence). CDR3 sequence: CASGLGQSFYGYTF. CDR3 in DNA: TGTGCCAGCGGACTGGGACAGAGTTTCTATGGCTACACCTTC.

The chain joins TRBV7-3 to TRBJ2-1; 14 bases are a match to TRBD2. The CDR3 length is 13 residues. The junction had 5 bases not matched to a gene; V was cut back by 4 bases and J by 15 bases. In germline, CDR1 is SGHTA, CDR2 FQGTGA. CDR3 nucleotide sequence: TGTGCCAGCAGCTCCGGGACTAGCGGGAGTCCGTTCTTC. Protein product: CASSSGTSGSPFF.

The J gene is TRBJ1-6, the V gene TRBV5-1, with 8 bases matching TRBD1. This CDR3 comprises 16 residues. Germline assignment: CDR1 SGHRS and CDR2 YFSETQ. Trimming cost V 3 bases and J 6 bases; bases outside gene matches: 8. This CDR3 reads CASSSRQGSPNSPLHF. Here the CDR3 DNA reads TGCGCCAGCAGCTCTCGACAGGGGAGTCCTAATTCACCCCTCCACTTT.

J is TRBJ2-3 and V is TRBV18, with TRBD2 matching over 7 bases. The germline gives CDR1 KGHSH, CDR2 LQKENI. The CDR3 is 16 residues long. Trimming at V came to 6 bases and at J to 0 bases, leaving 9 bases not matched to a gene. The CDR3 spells CASSPSGSRSTDTQYF. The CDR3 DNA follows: TGTGCCAGCTCGCCTAGCGGCAGCCGCAGCACAGATACGCAGTATTTT.

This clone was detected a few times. CDR3 nucleotide sequence: TGCAGCGTCTGGACAGGACCCGAGCAGTACTTC. It is translated as CSVWTGPEQYF. The J gene is TRBJ2-7, the V gene TRBV29-1; 7 positions agree with TRBD1. After removal of 6 bases from V and 6 bases from J, the junction contained 5 bases not matched to a gene. The CDR3 runs to 11 residues. CDR1 is SQVTM, CDR2 ANQGSEA, per germline.